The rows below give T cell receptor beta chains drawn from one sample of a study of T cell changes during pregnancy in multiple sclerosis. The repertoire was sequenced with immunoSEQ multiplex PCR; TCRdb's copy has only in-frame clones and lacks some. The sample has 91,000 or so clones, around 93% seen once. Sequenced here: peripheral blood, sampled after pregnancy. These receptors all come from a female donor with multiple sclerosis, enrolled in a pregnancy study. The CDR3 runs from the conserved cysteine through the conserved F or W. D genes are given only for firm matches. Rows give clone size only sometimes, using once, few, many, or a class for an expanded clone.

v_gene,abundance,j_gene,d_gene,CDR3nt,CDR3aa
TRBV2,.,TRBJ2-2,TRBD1,TGTGCCAGCACCGCGGACAGGGCCCCCGGGGAGCTGTTTTTT,CASTADRAPGELFF
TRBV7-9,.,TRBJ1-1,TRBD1,TGTGCCAGCAGCGCCCGACCGACAGGGACTGAAGCTTTCTTT,CASSARPTGTEAFF
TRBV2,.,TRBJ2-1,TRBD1,TGTGCCAGCCTGACCACCAGGGACAGCCGATCCTACAATGAGCAGTTCTTC,CASLTTRDSRSYNEQFF
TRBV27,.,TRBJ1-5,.,TGTGCCAGCAGTTTATCGGGAGACAATCAGCCCCAGCATTTT,CASSLSGDNQPQHF
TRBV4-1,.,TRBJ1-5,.,TGCGCCAGCAGCCAAGAGGGCGCTCTCTATAGCAATCAGCCCCAGCATTTT,CASSQEGALYSNQPQHF
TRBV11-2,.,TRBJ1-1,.,TGTGCCAGCAGCTTACCACTGGGACTGACGAACACTGAAGCTTTCTTT,CASSLPLGLTNTEAFF
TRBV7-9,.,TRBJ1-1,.,TGTGCCAGCAGCTTAGAACAGGGCGCTGAAGCTTTCTTT,CASSLEQGAEAFF
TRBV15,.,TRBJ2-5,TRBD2,TGTGCCACCAGCAGAGATACGGGGCTAGCGGCCCGGGGGGAGACCCAGTACTTC,CATSRDTGLAARGETQYF
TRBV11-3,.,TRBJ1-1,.,TGTGCCAGCAGCTTCTCAACAGGGTTAGCTTTCTTT,CASSFSTGLAFF
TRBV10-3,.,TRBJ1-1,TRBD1,TGTGCCATCGGGGAGAAACACAGGGGAGGAGGCACTGAAGCTTTCTTT,CAIGEKHRGGGTEAFF
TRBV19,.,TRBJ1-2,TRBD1,TGTGCCAGTAGCCCCGGACAGGGTCATGGCTACACCTTC,CASSPGQGHGYTF
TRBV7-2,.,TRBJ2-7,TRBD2,TGTGCCAGCTCCCAATTCGTAACTAGCGGGAGGGCCAGCGAGCAGTACTTC,CASSQFVTSGRASEQYF
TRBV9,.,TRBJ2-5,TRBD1,TGTGCCAGCAGCGACGGGACAGCCCAAAAGACCCAGTACTTC,CASSDGTAQKTQYF
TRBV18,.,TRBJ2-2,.,TGTGCCAGCTCACCACCGAGGTCTGCCTTCGGGGAGCTGTTTTTT,CASSPPRSAFGELFF
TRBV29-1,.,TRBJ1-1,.,TGCAGCGTTGAACAGGGACTAAACACTGAAGCTTTCTTT,CSVEQGLNTEAFF
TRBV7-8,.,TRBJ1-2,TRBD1,TGTGCCAGCAGCTTAGCAGGGACAGGGGGCCGGTCCGTCTATGGCTACACCTTC,CASSLAGTGGRSVYGYTF
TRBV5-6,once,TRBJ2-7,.,TGTGCCAGCAGCTACCAGGTCGGCGAGCAGTACTTC,CASSYQVGEQYF
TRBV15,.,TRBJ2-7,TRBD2,TGTGCCACCAGCAGAGGACTAGCGGGTTTTCCCTACGAGCAGTACTTC,CATSRGLAGFPYEQYF
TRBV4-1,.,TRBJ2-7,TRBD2,TGCGCCAGCAGCCAAGATTACGGGGGGTTAGTATACTACGAGCAGTACTTC,CASSQDYGGLVYYEQYF
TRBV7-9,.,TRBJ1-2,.,TGTGCCAGCAGCCTCGGACAGTCCGGCTACACCTTC,CASSLGQSGYTF
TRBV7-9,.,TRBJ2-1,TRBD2,TGTGCCAGCAGCCCCCTGGGGGGGAACTACAATGAGCAGTTCTTC,CASSPLGGNYNEQFF
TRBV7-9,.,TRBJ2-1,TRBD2,TGTGCCAGCAGCTTCCCGGGCGCTAGCGGGAGCAACTACAATGAGCAGTTCTTC,CASSFPGASGSNYNEQFF
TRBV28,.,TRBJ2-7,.,TGTGCCAGCAGTTTAACTGGGTCCAGGGGTACCTACGAGCAGTACTTC,CASSLTGSRGTYEQYF
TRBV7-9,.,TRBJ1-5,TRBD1,TGTGCCAGCAGCTTTTGGCAGGGGGCCGGGAATAGCAATCAGCCCCAGCATTTT,CASSFWQGAGNSNQPQHF
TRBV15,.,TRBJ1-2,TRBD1,TGTGCCACCAGCAGATCTGACAGGGGGCTTAACTATGGCTACACCTTC,CATSRSDRGLNYGYTF
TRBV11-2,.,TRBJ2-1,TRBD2,TGTGCCATACCTCGGGAGGGCCCCATCAATGAGCAGTTCTTC,CAIPREGPINEQFF
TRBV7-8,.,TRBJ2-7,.,TGTGCCAGCAGCATACTTGAGTCAGGGTACGAGCAGTACTTC,CASSILESGYEQYF
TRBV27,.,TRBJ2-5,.,TGTGCCAGCAGTCCGCTAGGATGGCAAGAGACCCAGTACTTC,CASSPLGWQETQYF
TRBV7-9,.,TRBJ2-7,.,TGTGCCAGCAGCACCGGGACTGCCTCCGAGCAGTACTTC,CASSTGTASEQYF
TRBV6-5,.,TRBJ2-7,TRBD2,TGTGCCAGCAGTCTAGCGGGCGAGAGCTCCTACGAGCAGTACTTC,CASSLAGESSYEQYF
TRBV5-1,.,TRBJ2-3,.,TGCGCCAGCAGCTTATGGGTTACTAGAGTCACAGATACGCAGTATTTT,CASSLWVTRVTDTQYF
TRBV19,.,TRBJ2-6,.,TGTGCCAGTAGTATCCAGGGGTACTCTGGGGCCAACGTCCTGACTTTC,CASSIQGYSGANVLTF
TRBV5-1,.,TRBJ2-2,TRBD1,TGCGCCAGCAGTCCGTTTGGACGGACAGGGGGCTTCACGAACACCGGGGAGCTGTTTTTT,CASSPFGRTGGFTNTGELFF
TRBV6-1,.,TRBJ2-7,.,TGTGCCAGCGGGGCCAGAACGCCAGACGAGCAGTACTTC,CASGARTPDEQYF
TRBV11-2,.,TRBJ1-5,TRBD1,TGTGCCAGCAGCTTACGTCCAGGGGGAGGTCAGCCCCAGCATTTT,CASSLRPGGGQPQHF
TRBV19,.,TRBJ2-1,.,TGTGCCAGTAGTATGGGAGCAGGGGACCCCCTCAATGAGCAGTTCTTC,CASSMGAGDPLNEQFF
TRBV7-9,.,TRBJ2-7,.,TGTGCCAGCAGCGGAGCTCTTGGGAGCTCCTACGAGCAGTACTTC,CASSGALGSSYEQYF
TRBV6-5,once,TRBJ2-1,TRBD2,TGTGCCAGCAGGACCTGGCGGGAGGGGAAGAATGAGCAGTTCTTC,CASRTWREGKNEQFF
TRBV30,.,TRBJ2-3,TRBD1,TGTGCCTGGAGCTTGGACAGGGTCACAGATACGCAGTATTTT,CAWSLDRVTDTQYF
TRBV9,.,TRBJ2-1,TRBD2,TGTGCCTCCGGGACTAGCGGGAGGGCCGCTGAGCAGTTCTTC,CASGTSGRAAEQFF
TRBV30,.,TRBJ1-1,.,TGTGCCTGGGGGAAGTATCAGGGGTCAGCTGAAGCTTTCTTT,CAWGKYQGSAEAFF
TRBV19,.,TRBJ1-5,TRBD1,TGTGCCAGTAGTATAGGAGGACAGGGGGCGCATCAGCCCCAGCATTTT,CASSIGGQGAHQPQHF